The 3 T cell receptor beta chains given below trace back to one sample, sequenced in a study of cytomegalovirus exposure and HLA in healthy donors. Data came from immunoSEQ multiplex PCR; TCRdb stores just in-frame clones and leaves some out. The sample contains over 85,000 clones, over 75% of which appear only once. Sequenced input: PBMCs. Every receptor here comes from a woman aged 25-40 years in good health and CMV-seropositive.

V usage is TRBV28 and J usage is TRBJ2-3, with TRBD2 matching over 8 bases. The V segment lost 7 bases and the J segment 6 bases; nucleotides outside the gene matches: 9. The CDR3 runs to 14 residues. From germline, CDR1 is MDHEN and CDR2 SYDVKM. The chain's CDR3 is CASTAGGVLDTQYF. The CDR3 DNA reads as TGTGCCAGCACGGCGGGGGGCGTTTTGGATACGCAGTATTTT.

The chain links TRBV6-1 to TRBJ2-2, with 7 nucleotides matching TRBD1. The CDR3 extends over 15 amino acids. Germline CDR1 is MNHNS and CDR2 is SASEGT. Unmatched junction bases numbered 11, after V lost 6 bases and J lost 7 bases. The CDR3 DNA sequence: TGTGCCAGCAGCGAGACAGGGCTGGTAGGCGGGGAGCTGTTTTTT. The encoded protein is CASSETGLVGGELFF.

The chain couples TRBV4-3 to TRBJ2-1; TRBD2 agrees at 8 bases. Losses at the gene ends were 2 bases for V and 6 bases for J; bases not matched to a gene: 3. The CDR3 has 14 amino acids. In germline, CDR1 is LGHNA, CDR2 YSLEER. The chain's CDR3 is CASSQYGGANEQFF. The CDR3 bases are TGCGCCAGCAGCCAATACGGGGGGGCCAATGAGCAGTTCTTC.